A single T cell receptor beta chain is shown here with its context. Its antigen is currently unknown. This specimen belongs to a study of identical twins. Germline assignment: CDR1 KGHSH and CDR2 LQKENI. The germline V and J ends were trimmed by 6 bases and 5 bases, with 14 bases remaining between them. CDR3 length: 14 residues. Study findings and constraints: Models underestimated how often monozygotic twins shared out-of-frame TCR alpha. Beta out-of-frame sequences showed weaker excess sharing between twins. A lower insertion count was a feature of abundant cord blood beta clonotypes, with no such feature in memory repertoires.

From the 5' RACE reads, TCRdb called clonotypes with MiXCR, one entry per CDR3 protein. The table lists under 450,000 distinct CDR3 sequences, approximately 18% of them singletons. The sequencing sample was made of naive T cells sorted from blood. The receptor comes from a man aged 50 to 59 in good health. The J gene is TRBJ2-1, the V gene TRBV18; no definite D call. CDR3 loop: CASSMGTAHNEQFF. As DNA, the CDR3 is TGTGCCAGCTCCATGGGAACAGCTCACAATGAGCAGTTCTTC.